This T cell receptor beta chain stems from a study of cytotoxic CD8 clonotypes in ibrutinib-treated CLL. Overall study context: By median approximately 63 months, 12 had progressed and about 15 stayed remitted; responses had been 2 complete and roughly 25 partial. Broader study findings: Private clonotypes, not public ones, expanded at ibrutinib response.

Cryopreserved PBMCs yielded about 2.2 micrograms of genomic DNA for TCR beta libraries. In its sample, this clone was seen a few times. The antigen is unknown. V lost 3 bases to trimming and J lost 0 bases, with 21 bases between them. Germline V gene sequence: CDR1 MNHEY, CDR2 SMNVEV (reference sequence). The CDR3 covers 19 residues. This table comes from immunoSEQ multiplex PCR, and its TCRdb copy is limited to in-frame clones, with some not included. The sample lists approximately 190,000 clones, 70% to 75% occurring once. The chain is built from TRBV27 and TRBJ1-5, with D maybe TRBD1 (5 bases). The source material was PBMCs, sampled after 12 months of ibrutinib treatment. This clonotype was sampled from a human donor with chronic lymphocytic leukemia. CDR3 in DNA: TGTGCCAGCAGTTTTCTCGGGGCTACAGCCGTCCTTAGCAATCAGCCCCAGCATTTT. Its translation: CASSFLGATAVLSNQPQHF.